This T cell receptor (beta chain) was documented in a study of beta chain features in type 1 diabetes. Sorted populations were all over 98% pure. The CDR3 is 15 residues long. With V trimmed by 2 bases and J by 7 bases, 5 bases remained unmatched. The germline gives CDR1 SGHRS, CDR2 YFSETQ. Notes on this clone: Its antigen is currently unknown.

Since all of the isolated RNA was reverse transcribed, expressed TCRB transcripts were what got sequenced. TCRdb's table, derived via immunoSEQ multiplex PCR, lists solely in-frame clones and lacks some. The sample lists approximately 150,000 clones; about 10% were seen once. Study conclusions and caveats: Healthy donors had naive, central memory and Treg TCRB repertoires that appeared less similar than those seen among patients. In patients and controls equally, PCR might favor templates that are shorter.

This TCR was recovered from a young man in good health. Sequences were obtained from naive CD4+ T cells from blood. This chain uses TRBV5-1 with TRBJ1-6; 8 bases agree with TRBD1. The chain's CDR3 is CASSLQGGPNSPLHF. The DNA for the CDR3 is TGCGCCAGCAGCTTACAGGGGGGGCCAAATTCACCCCTCCACTTT.